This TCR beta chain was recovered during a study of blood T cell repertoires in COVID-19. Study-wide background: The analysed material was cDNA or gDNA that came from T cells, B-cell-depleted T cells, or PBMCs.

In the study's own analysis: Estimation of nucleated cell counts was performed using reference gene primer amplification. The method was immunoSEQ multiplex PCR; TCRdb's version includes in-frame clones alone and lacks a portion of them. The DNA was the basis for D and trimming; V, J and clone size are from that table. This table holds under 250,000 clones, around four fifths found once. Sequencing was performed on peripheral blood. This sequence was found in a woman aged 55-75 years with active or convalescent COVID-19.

CDR3 protein: CSVLDSALGNTIYF. CDR3 DNA sequence: TGCAGCGTTCTGGACAGTGCTTTGGGAAACACCATATATTTT. This chain links TRBV29-1 with TRBJ1-3; TRBD1 is a possible D gene (6 bases). V lost 5 bases, J lost 4 bases, and 15 bases lay in between. The CDR3 length is 14 residues. The germline gives CDR1 SQVTM, CDR2 ANQGSEA.